Listed here is a single TCR beta chain. The target antigen is unknown. Its ends do not fully match the called genes, so a read error is possible. The source of the sample is a study of CD8+CD57+ T cells in acquired aplastic anemia. Study details: An average of roughly 3 ug of DNA was obtained from sorted CD4+ and CD8+ cells. Findings and limits, study-wide: The number of CD8+ CDR3 sequences shared by patients and controls was under 35.

Individuals selected for sequencing had exhibited CD8+CD57+ cell expansion on flow cytometry. Blood sampling was performed on the patients, and none of them had received therapy by then. There are 13 residues in the CDR3. The germline gives CDR1 SQVTM, CDR2 ANQGSEA. The TCR beta profiling, which covered VDJ combination and CDR3 sequence, was carried out using genomic DNA as the template. One entry per CDR3 protein results from TCRdb running MiXCR on the reads. The sample carries 100,000 to 150,000 distinct CDR3 sequences, over 30% recorded once. The material sequenced was sorted CD4+, CD8+, or CD8+CD57+ T cells (not recorded which) from PBMCs. This sequence joins TRBV29-1 and TRBJ1-2; D is uncertain. This sequence originates from a human donor with aplastic anemia. In nucleotides, the CDR3 is TGCAGCGTCCGACTACTGGGAAACTGTGGCTACACCTTC. Encoded protein: CSVRLLGNCGYTF.